These 5 T cell receptor beta chains were sequenced from one sample in a study of OX40 agonist ivuxolimab in advanced cancers. Assay used: immunoSEQ multiplex PCR; TCRdb lists only in-frame clones, some missing. The sample includes 90,000 or so clones, about 90% of them seen just once. Sequenced here: CD4+ or CD8+ T cells sorted from blood, sampled in a trial of the OX40 agonist ivuxolimab. The receptors were sampled from an adult with an advanced solid tumor such as melanoma, head and neck, liver or kidney cancer.

The genes are TRBV28 and TRBJ2-3; D is ambiguous. Germline CDR1 MDHEN, CDR2 SYDVKM. This CDR3 is 15 amino acids long. V gave up 2 bases and J gave up 0 bases, with 9 bases separating them. In DNA form, the CDR3 reads TGTGCCAGCAGTTTAGGGGTCCCTAGCACAGATACGCAGTATTTT. Translating it yields CASSLGVPSTDTQYF. Complete variable domain (other parts from reference TRBV28 and TRBJ2-3): DVKVTQSSRYLVKRTGEKVFLECVQDMDHENMFWYRQDPGLGLRLIYFSYDVKMKEKGDIPEGYSVSREKKERFSLILESASTNQTSMYLCASSLGVPSTDTQYFGPGTRLTVL.

The V gene is TRBV28, the J gene TRBJ1-5; possibly TRBD1 for D (5 bases). The CDR3 totals 17 residues. Germline CDR1 is MDHEN and CDR2 is SYDVKM. V was cut by 3 bases and J by 1 base, with 16 bases left in between. CDR3 in DNA: TGTGCCAGCAGTTTGATGACGGGGCAACTGAGCAATCAGCCCCAGCATTTT. Encoded protein: CASSLMTGQLSNQPQHF.

The chain carries TRBV6-5 and TRBJ1-1; weak D call: TRBD1 (5 bases). This CDR3 comprises 15 residues. Trimming cost V 8 bases and J 1 base, with 17 bases left between them. Germline V lookup: CDR1 MNHEY, CDR2 SVGAGI. CDR3 in DNA: TGTGCCAGCTTTTCCGCGGGAAGGGGGAACACTGAAGCTTTCTTT. Translated, it gives CASFSAGRGNTEAFF.

A single count supports this clone. The chain employs TRBV6-6 and TRBJ2-6, with a tentative D call TRBD1 (6 bases). Germline CDR1 and CDR2: MNHNY and SVGAGI (reference sequence). This CDR3 region has 16 residues. The V end was cut by 4 bases, the J end by 4 bases, with 14 bases between. CDR3 bases: TGTGCCAGCAGTTTTCTAACAGGGTCCGGGGCCAACGTCCTGACTTTC. The encoded protein is CASSFLTGSGANVLTF.

The CDR3 DNA reads TGTGCCAGCAGTTACTCGAACGGTGTCGGGGAAAAACTGTTTTTT. As protein: CASSYSNGVGEKLFF. The rearrangement uses TRBV6-5 and TRBJ1-4, with D unclear. The ends were cut back, 0 bases at V and 8 bases at J, with 13 bases in the middle. This CDR3 spans 15 amino acids. CDR1 and CDR2 (germline): MNHEY, SVGAGI.